The TCR beta chain under discussion was sequenced for a study of metastatic and nonmetastatic thyroid tumors. About the research overall: Repertoire comparisons spanned blood and tumor or nodule tissue from malignant and benign thyroid patients.

This clone was counted ten times or more. The antigen remains unidentified. Germline assignment: CDR1 LGHDT and CDR2 YNNKEL (reference sequence). V gave up 0 bases and J gave up 6 bases, with 12 bases separating them. The CDR3 extends over 15 amino acids. Regarding the study as a whole: Significantly greater TCR beta diversity was reportedly found in malignant thyroid tumors than in benign nodules (in blood and tumor).

From the PCR reads, TCRdb re-called clones with MiXCR. The sample yields roughly 20,000 clones, 11% seen once. Nobody among the patients had been given any treatment before thyroid surgery. The chain uses TRBV3-1 and TRBJ2-1, with D hard to call. The TCR comes from a female donor with papillary thyroid cancer or a benign thyroid nodule (not recorded which). Some clones in this sample may be carry-over from other donors' samples. Sample: blood. CDR3 protein: CASSQDPLHFNEQFF. The CDR3, as DNA: TGTGCCAGCAGCCAAGACCCCCTACACTTCAATGAGCAGTTCTTC.